This is a list of T cell receptor beta chains from one sample in a study of early T cells in non-severe SARS-CoV-2 infection. Each CDR3 protein is one row after TCRdb ran MiXCR on the 5' RACE reads. The data show tens of thousands of distinct CDR3 sequences, approximately 4.4% seen once. Material for sequencing was whole blood. The origin of the receptors is an adult who was a healthcare worker with PCR-confirmed SARS-CoV-2 infection or an uninfected control (not recorded which). The conserved cysteine and the conserved F or W are not part of the CDR3 here. For some rows the clone size is stated as once, few or many, or as a class when expanded; others skip it.

J gene: TRBJ2-1
clone size: many
V gene: TRBV18
CDR3 protein: ASSRLAGSYNEQF

J gene: TRBJ1-5
clone size: many
V gene: TRBV6-5
CDR3 protein: ASKAGEGNQPQH

J gene: TRBJ1-1
clone size: .
V gene: TRBV28
CDR3 protein: ASSTPPNTEAF

J gene: TRBJ2-3
clone size: .
V gene: TRBV12-3/TRBV12-4
CDR3 protein: ASSFSGGRPFYTDTQY

J gene: TRBJ2-5
clone size: many
V gene: TRBV20-1
CDR3 protein: SGTPAGGQETQY

J gene: TRBJ2-2
clone size: few
V gene: TRBV20-1
CDR3 protein: SGSSAGELF

J gene: TRBJ1-4
clone size: many
V gene: TRBV7-6
CDR3 protein: ASSPGTDEKLF

J gene: TRBJ2-2
clone size: many
V gene: TRBV5-4
CDR3 protein: ASSFGRDRVTGELF

J gene: TRBJ1-2
clone size: many
V gene: TRBV30
CDR3 protein: AWSPTGNYGYT

J gene: TRBJ1-5
clone size: many
V gene: TRBV12-3/TRBV12-4
CDR3 protein: ASSLVGTGHQPQH

J gene: TRBJ2-1
clone size: many
V gene: TRBV7-2
CDR3 protein: ASSFETPSF

J gene: TRBJ2-1
clone size: many
V gene: TRBV6-6
CDR3 protein: ASTGGGDEQF

J gene: TRBJ2-2
clone size: many
V gene: TRBV7-7
CDR3 protein: ASSPTRGDTGELF

J gene: TRBJ2-7
clone size: many
V gene: TRBV20-1
CDR3 protein: SARAFGAGVHEQY

J gene: TRBJ1-4
clone size: many
V gene: TRBV18
CDR3 protein: ASSPGQDEKLF

J gene: TRBJ2-5
clone size: .
V gene: TRBV6-1
CDR3 protein: ASSDLTGTMETQY